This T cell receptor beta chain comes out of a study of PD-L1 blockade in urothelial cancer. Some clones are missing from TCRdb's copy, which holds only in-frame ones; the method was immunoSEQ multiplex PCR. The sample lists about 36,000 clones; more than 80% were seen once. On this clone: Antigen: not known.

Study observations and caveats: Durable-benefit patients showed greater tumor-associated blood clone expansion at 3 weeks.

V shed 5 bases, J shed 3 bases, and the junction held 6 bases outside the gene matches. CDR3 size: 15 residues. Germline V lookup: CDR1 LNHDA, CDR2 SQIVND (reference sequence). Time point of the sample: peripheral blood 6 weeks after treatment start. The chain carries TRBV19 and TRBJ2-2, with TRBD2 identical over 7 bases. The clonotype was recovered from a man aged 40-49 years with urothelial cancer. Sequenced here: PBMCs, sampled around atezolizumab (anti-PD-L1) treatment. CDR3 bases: TGTGCCAGTAGTGGTTCGGGGGGACACACCGGGGAGCTGTTTTTT. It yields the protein CASSGSGGHTGELFF.